These T cell receptor beta chains were read from a single sample in a study of blood T cells in healthy people across ages. MiXCR, applied by TCRdb to the 5' RACE reads, yields one record per CDR3 protein. The table shows about 1,400,000 distinct CDR3 sequences, with approximately 38% occurring only once. What was sequenced was blood. The receptors originated from a woman in her late teens or twenties in good health. CDR3s include the opening cysteine and the closing phenylalanine or tryptophan.

>TRBJ2-7|TRBV29-1
CSVGHGSGGVNEQYF
>TRBJ1-4|TRBV2
CASSATGGLSWEKLFF
>TRBJ2-1|TRBV6-5
CASSTSGMRLDEQFF
>TRBJ1-2|TRBV10-3
CAISESQQTYGYTF
>TRBJ2-5|TRBV20-1
CSAPATAQETQYF
>TRBJ2-7|TRBV20-1
CSARDRPSSYEQYF
>TRBJ1-1|TRBV18
CASSPSRAMNTEAFF
>TRBJ1-2|TRBV3-1
CASSQTTGIGGYTF
>TRBJ2-5|TRBV27
CASSPRLAVMYQETQYF
>TRBJ2-1|TRBV7-2
CAGSLGGTLEGKQFF
>TRBJ2-5|TRBV3-1
CASSPPEVRGETQYF
>TRBJ2-1|TRBV4-2
CASSQETSGSGNEQFF
>-|TRBV7-2
CASSDPPQNCEQYF
>TRBJ1-1|TRBV6-1
CASSGQVWGNTEAFF
>TRBJ2-5|TRBV14
CASSQEAGVVQGETQYF
>TRBJ2-3|TRBV4-1
CASSQDPIQYF
>TRBJ2-1|TRBV4-1
CASSHLLGTSGINEQFF
>TRBJ1-6|TRBV20-1
CSARETVTNSPLHF
>TRBJ2-1|TRBV7-9
CASSPIGGTTYNEQFF
>TRBJ1-2|TRBV20-1
CSASWPGVNYGYTF
>TRBJ2-6|TRBV11-2
CASSPGIQAFSGANVLTF
>TRBJ2-4|TRBV21-1
CASSKVILAYF
>TRBJ2-7|TRBV10-1
CASSEYGTSAYEQYF
>TRBJ1-4|TRBV3-1
CASSQLENEKLFF
>TRBJ1-2|TRBV7-8
CASSLSGYGGYTF
>TRBJ2-1|TRBV20-1
CGARNPGTSDDNEQFF
>TRBJ1-6|TRBV28
CASREGGTSPLHF
>TRBJ2-3|TRBV3-1
CASSQTRDLLDTQYF
>TRBJ2-6|TRBV2
CASSSVSGANVLTF
>TRBJ2-2|TRBV10-3
CAISERDRGRGNTGELFF
>TRBJ1-2|TRBV20-1
CSARSRENGGYTF
>TRBJ2-6|TRBV14
CASSQVRVHTFGANVLTF
>TRBJ2-3|TRBV20-1
CSARAAERGSTDTQYF
>TRBJ1-5|TRBV28
CASSSAGGNSNQPQHF
>TRBJ2-3|TRBV9
CANSLSSGVTPSTDTQYF
>TRBJ2-3|TRBV20-1
CSARPKRGQDTQYF